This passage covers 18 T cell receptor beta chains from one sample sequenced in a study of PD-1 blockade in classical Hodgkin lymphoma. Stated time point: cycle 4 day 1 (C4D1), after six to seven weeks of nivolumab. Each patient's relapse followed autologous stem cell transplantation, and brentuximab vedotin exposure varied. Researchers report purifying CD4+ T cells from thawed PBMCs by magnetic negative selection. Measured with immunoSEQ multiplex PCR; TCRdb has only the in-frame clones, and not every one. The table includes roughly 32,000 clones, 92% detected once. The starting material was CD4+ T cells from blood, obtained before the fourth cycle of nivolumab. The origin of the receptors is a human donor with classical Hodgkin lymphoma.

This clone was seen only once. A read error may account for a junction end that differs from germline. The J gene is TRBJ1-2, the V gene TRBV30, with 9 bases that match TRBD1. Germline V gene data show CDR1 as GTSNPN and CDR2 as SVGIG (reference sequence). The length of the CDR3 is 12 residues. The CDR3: CAWNTGGDGCTF. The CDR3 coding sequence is TGTGCCTGGAATACAGGGGGCGATGGCTGCACCTTC.

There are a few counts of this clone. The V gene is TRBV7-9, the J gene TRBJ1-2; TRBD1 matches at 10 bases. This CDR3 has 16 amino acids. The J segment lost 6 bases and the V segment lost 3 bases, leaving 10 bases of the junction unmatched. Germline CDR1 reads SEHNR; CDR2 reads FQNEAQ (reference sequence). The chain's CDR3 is CASSFGRTGGGDGYTF. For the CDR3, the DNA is TGTGCCAGCAGCTTTGGTCGGACAGGGGGTGGAGATGGCTACACCTTC.

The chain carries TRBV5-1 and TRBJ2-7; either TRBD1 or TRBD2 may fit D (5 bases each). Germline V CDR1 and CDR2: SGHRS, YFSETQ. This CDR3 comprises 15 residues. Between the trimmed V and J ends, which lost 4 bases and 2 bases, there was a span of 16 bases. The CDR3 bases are TGCGCCAGCAGCACTTCCGGGACCAGGGCCTACGAGCAGTACTTC. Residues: CASSTSGTRAYEQYF.

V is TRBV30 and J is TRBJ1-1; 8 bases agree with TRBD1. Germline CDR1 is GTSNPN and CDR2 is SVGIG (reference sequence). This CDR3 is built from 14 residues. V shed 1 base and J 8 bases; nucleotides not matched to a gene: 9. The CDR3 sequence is CAWSGDRRRREAFF. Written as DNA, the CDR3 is TGTGCCTGGAGTGGGGACAGGCGCCGGCGGGAAGCTTTCTTT.

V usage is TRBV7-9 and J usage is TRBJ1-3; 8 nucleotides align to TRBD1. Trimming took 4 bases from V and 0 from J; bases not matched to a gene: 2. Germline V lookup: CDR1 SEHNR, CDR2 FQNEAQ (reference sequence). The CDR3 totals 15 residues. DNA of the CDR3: TGTGCCAGCAGCTCGGACAGGGCCTCTGGAAACACCATATATTTT. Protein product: CASSSDRASGNTIYF.

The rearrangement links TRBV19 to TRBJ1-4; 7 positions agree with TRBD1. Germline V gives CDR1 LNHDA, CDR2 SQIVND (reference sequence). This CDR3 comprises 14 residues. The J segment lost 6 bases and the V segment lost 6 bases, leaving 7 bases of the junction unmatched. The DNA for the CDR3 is TGTGCCAGTAGCAGGGACAGAAGGGATGAAAAACTGTTTTTT. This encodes CASSRDRRDEKLFF. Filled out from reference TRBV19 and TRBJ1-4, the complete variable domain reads DGGITQSPKYLFRKEGQNVTLSCEQNLNHDAMYWYRQDPGQGLRLIYYSQIVNDFQKGDIAEGYSVSREKKESFPLTVTSAQKNPTAFYLCASSRDRRDEKLFFGSGTQLSVL.

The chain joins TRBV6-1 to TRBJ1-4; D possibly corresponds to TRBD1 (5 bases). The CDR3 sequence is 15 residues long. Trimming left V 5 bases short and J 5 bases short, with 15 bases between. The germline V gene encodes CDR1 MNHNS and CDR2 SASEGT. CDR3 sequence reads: CASSTGTGGNEKLFF. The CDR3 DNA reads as TGTGCCAGCAGTACTGGGACGGGGGGGAATGAAAAACTGTTTTTT.

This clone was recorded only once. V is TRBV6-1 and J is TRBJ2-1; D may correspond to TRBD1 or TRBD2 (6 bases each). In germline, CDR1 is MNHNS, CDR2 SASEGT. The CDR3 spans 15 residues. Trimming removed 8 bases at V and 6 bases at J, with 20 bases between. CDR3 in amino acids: CASSPGGRALNEQFF. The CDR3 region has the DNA TGTGCCAGCTCACCCGGGGGCAGGGCTCTCAATGAGCAGTTCTTC.

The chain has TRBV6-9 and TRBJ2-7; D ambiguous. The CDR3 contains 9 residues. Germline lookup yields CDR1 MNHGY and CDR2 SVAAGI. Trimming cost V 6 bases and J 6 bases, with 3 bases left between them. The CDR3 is CASRIEQYF. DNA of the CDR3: TGTGCCAGCAGGATCGAGCAGTACTTC.

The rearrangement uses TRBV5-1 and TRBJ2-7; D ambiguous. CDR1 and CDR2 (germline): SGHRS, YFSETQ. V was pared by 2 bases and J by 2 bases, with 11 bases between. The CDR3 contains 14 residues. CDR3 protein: CASSLLDKTYEQYF. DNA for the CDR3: TGCGCCAGCAGCTTACTCGACAAGACCTACGAGCAGTACTTC.

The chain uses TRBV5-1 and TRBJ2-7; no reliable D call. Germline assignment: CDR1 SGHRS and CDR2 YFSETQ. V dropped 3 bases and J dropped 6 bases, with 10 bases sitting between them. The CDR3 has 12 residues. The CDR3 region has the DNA TGCGCCAGCAGCTACGACGGCCTCGAGCAGTACTTC. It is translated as CASSYDGLEQYF.

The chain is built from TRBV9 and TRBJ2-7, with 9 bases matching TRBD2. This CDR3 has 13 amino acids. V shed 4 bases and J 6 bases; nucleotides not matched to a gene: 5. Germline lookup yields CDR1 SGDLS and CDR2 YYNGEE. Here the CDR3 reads CASSYDSGSEQYF. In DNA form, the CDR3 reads TGTGCCAGCAGCTATGATAGCGGGAGCGAGCAGTACTTC.

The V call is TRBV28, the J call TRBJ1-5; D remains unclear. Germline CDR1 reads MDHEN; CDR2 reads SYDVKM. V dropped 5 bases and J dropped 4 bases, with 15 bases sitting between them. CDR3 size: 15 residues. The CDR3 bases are TGTGCCAGCAGTCCGAAGGGCGCCAAAAATCAGCCCCAGCATTTT. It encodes CASSPKGAKNQPQHF.

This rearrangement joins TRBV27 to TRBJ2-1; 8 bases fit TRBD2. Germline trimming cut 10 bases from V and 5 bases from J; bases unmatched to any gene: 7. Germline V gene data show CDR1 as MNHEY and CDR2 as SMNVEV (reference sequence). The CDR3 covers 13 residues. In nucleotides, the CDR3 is TGTGCCACCGAAGGACTAGCCAACAATGAGCAGTTCTTC. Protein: CATEGLANNEQFF.

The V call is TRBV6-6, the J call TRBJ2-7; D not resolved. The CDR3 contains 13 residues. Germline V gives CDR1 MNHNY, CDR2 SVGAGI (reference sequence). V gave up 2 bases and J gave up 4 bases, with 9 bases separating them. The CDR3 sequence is CASSYARAYEQYF. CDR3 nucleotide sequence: TGTGCCAGCAGTTACGCCCGCGCATACGAGCAGTACTTC.

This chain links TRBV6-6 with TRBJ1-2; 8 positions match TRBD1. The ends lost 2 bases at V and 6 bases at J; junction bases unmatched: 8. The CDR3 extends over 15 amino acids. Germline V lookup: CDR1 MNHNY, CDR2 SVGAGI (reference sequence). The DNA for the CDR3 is TGTGCCAGCAGTTACAGGGCAGGGGGCGCGGATGGCTACACCTTC. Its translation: CASSYRAGGADGYTF.

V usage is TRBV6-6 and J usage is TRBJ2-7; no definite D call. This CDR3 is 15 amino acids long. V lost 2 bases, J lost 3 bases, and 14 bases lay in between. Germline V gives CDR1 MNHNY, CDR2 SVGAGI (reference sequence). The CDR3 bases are TGTGCCAGCAGTTACAGGGTAGAGACTTACTACGAGCAGTACTTC. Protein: CASSYRVETYYEQYF.

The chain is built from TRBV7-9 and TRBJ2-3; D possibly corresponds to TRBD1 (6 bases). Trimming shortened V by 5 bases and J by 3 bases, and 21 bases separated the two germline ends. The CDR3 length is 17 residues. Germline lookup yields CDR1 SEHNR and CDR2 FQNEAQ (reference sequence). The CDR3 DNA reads TGTGCCAGCAGCACCAAACAGGGAGTGGTTGGGACAGATACGCAGTATTTT. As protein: CASSTKQGVVGTDTQYF.